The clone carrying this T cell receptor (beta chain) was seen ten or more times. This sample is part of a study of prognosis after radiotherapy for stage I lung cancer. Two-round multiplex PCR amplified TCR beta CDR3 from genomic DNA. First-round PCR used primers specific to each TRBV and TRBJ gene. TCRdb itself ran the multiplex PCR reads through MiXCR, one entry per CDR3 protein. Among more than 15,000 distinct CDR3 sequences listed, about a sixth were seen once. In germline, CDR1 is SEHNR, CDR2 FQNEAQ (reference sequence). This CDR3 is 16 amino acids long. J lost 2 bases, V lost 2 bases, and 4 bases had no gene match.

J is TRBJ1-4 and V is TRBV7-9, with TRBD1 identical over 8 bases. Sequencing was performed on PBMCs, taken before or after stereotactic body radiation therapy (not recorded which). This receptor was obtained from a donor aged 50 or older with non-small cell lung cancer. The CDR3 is CASSLQGALTNEKLFF. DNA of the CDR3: TGTGCCAGCAGCTTACAGGGGGCGCTGACTAATGAAAAACTGTTTTTT.